The TCR beta chain described here comes from a study of blood T cell repertoires in COVID-19. Study-wide background: Samples taken during acute and convalescent COVID-19 were collected in the United States, Italy and Spain. Nucleic acid was either cDNA or gDNA, and it came from T cells, B-cell-depleted T cells, or PBMCs.

The CDR3 spans 16 residues. V dropped 0 bases and J dropped 2; count of bases not matched to a gene: 5. Germline CDR1 is MNHEY and CDR2 is SMNVEV (reference sequence). In the original processing: The authors estimated nucleated cell counts from reference gene primer amplification. Sequencing used immunoSEQ multiplex PCR; TCRdb keeps in-frame clones, though not all of them. The DNA gave D and trimming, while V, J and clone size come from that table. This sample carries 95,000 to 110,000 clones, more than 75% of them seen once, and the ten largest clones take approximately 12%. The sequenced material came from peripheral blood. The chain recombines TRBV27 with TRBJ2-7; 9 positions match TRBD1. The sequence came from a human donor in a cohort sampled during active COVID-19. CDR3 residues: CASSLSRGTGTYEQYF. CDR3 DNA sequence: TGTGCCAGCAGTTTATCGCGGGGGACAGGGACCTACGAGCAGTACTTC.